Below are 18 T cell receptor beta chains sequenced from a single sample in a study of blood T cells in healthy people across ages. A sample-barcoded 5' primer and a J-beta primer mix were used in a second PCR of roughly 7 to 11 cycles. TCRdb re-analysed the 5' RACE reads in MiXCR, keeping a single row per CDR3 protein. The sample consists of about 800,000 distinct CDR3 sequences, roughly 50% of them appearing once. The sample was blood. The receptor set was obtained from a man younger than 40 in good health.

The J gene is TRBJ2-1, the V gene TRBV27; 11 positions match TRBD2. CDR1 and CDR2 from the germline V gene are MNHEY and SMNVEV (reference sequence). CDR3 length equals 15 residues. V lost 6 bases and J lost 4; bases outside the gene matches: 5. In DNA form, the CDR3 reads TGTGCCAGCAGACCGGGACTAGCGGAGTACAATGAGCAGTTCTTC. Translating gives CASRPGLAEYNEQFF.

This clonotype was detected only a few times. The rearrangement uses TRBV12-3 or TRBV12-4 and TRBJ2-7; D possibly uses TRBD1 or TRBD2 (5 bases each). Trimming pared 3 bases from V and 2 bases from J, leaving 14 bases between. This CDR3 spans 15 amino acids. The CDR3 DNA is TGTGCCAGCAGTTTGGGTGGGACGCCGACCTACGAGCAGTACTTC. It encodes CASSLGGTPTYEQYF.

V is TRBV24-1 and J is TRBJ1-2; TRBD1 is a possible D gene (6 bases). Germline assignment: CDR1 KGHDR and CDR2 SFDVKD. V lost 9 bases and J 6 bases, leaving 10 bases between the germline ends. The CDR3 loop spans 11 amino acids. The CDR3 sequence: CATGRTDGYTF. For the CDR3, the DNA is TGTGCCACCGGGCGGACAGATGGCTACACCTTC.

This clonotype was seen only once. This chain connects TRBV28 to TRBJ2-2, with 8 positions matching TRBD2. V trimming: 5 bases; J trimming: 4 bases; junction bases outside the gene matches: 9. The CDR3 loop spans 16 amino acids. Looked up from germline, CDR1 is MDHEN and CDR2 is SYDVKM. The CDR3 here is CASSPLRRGGTGELFF. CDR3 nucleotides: TGTGCCAGCAGTCCGCTTCGTCGGGGGGGCACCGGGGAGCTGTTTTTT.

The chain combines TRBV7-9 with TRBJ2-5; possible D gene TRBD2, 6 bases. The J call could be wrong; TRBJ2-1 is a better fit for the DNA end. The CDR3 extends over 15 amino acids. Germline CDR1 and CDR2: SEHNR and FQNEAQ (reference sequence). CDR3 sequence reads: CASSFRSGVQETQFF. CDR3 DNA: TGTGCCAGCAGCTTTCGTAGCGGAGTACAAGAGACCCAGTTCTTC.

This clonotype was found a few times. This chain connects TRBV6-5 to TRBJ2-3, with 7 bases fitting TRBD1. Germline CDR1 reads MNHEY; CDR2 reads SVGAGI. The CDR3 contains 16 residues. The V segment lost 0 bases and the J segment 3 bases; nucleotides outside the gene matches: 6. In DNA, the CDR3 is TGTGCCAGCAGTTACTCGGGTGGCAGGGGGACAGATACGCAGTATTTT. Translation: CASSYSGGRGTDTQYF.

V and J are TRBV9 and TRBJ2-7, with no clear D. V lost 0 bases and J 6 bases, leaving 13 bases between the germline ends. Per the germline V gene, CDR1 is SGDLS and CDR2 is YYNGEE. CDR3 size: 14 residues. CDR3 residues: CASSVAERISEQYF. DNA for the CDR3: TGTGCCAGCAGCGTAGCTGAGAGAATCAGCGAGCAGTACTTC.

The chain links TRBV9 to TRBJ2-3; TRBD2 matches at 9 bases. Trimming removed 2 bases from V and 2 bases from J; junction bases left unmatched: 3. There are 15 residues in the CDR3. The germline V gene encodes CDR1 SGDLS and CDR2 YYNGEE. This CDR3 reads CASSVAGGPTDTQYF. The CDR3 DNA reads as TGTGCCAGCAGCGTGGCGGGGGGGCCCACAGATACGCAGTATTTT.

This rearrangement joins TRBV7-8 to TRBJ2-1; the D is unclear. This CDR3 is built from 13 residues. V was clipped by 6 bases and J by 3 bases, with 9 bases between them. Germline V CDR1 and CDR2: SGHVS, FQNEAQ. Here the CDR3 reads CASSYGYYNEQFF. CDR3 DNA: TGTGCCAGCAGTTATGGCTACTACAATGAGCAGTTCTTC. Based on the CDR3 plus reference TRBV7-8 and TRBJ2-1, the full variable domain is GAGVSQSPRYKVAKRGQDVALRCDPISGHVSLFWYQQALGQGPEFLTYFQNEAQLDKSGLPSDRFFAERPEGSVSTLKIQRTQQEDSAVYLCASSYGYYNEQFFGPGTRLTVL.

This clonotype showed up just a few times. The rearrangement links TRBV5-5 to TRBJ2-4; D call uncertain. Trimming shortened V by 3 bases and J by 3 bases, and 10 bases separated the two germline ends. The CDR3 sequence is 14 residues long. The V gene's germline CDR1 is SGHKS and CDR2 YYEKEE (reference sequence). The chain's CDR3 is CASSYPDGKNIQYF. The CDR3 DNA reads TGTGCCAGCAGCTATCCGGATGGCAAAAACATTCAGTACTTC.

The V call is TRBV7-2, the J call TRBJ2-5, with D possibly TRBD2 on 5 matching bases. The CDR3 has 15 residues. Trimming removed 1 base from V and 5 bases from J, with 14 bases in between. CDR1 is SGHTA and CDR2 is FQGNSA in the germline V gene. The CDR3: CASSLVSGGMETQYF. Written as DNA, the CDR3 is TGTGCCAGCAGCTTAGTGAGCGGAGGTATGGAGACCCAGTACTTC.

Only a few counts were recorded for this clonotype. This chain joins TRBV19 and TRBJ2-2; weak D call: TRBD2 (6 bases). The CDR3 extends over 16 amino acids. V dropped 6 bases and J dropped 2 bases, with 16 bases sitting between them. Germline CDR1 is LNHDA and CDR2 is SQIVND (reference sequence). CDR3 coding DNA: TGTGCCAGTAGCCTAATGGCAGGGACTAACACCGGGGAGCTGTTTTTT. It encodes CASSLMAGTNTGELFF.

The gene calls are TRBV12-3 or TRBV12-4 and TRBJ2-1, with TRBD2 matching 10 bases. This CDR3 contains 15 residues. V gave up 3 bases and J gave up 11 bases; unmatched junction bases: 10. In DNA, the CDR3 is TGTGCCAGCAGTTTGGGGGGGGGGACTAGCGAGAAGCAGTTCTTC. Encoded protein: CASSLGGGTSEKQFF.

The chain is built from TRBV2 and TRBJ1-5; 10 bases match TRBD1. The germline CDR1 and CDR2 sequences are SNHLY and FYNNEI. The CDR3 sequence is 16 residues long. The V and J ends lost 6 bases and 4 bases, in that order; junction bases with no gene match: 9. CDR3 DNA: TGTGCCAGCAGCTCACTCCGGGGACAGGGGAATCAGCCCCAGCATTTT. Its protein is CASSSLRGQGNQPQHF.

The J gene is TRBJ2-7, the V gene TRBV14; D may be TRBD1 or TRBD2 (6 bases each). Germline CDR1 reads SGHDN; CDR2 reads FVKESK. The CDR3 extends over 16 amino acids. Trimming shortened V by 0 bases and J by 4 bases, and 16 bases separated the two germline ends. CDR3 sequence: CASSQDRGALRYEQYF. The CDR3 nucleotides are TGTGCCAGCAGCCAAGATAGGGGGGCGTTGCGGTACGAGCAGTACTTC.

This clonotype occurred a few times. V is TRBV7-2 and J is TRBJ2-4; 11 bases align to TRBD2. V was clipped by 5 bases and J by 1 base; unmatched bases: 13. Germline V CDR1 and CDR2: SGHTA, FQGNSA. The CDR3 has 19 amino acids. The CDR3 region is CASSLSGRALLDAKNIQYF. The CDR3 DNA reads TGTGCCAGCAGCCTTAGCGGGAGGGCGCTACTTGACGCCAAAAACATTCAGTACTTC.

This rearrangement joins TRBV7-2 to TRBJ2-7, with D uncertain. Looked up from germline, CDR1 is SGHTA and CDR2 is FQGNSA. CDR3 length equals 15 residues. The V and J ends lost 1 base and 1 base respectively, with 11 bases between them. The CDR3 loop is CASSLGMTPSYEQYF. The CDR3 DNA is TGTGCCAGCAGCTTAGGGATGACTCCGTCCTACGAGCAGTACTTC.

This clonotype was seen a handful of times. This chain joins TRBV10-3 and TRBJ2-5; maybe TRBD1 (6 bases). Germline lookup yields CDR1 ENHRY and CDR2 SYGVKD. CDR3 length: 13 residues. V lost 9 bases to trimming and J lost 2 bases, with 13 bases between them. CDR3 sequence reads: CAICQGPQETQYF. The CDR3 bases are TGTGCCATTTGTCAGGGGCCGCAAGAGACCCAGTACTTC.